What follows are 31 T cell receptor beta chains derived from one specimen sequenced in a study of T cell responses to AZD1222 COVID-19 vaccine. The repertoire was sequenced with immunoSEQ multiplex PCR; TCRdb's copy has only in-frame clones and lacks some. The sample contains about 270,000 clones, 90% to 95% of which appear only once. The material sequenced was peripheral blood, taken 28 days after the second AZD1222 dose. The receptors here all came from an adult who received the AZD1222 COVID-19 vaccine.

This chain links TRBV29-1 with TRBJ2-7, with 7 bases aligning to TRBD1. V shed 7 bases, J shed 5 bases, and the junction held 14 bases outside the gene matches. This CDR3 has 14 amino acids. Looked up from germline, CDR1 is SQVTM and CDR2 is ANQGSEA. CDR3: CSAERDSRTHEQYF. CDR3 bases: TGCAGCGCGGAACGGGACAGTCGAACCCACGAGCAGTACTTC.

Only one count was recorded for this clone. In DNA, the CDR3 is TGTGCCAGCAGCCCTGAAAGGCAGATGAACACTGAAGCTTTCTTT. Encoded protein: CASSPERQMNTEAFF. The chain employs TRBV7-9 and TRBJ1-1; D call uncertain. The CDR3 spans 15 residues. V lost 5 bases and J 0 bases, leaving 13 bases between the germline ends. Germline CDR1 and CDR2: SEHNR and FQNEAQ (reference sequence). Using reference TRBV7-9 and TRBJ1-1 for the parts outside the CDR3, the full variable domain is DTGVSQNPRHKITKRGQNVTFRCDPISEHNRLYWYRQTLGQGPEFLTYFQNEAQLEKSRLLSDRFSAERPKGSFSTLEIQRTEQGDSAMYLCASSPERQMNTEAFFGQGTRLTVV.

This CDR3 reads CASSLTGAGETQYF. In DNA form, the CDR3 reads TGTGCCAGCAGCCTAACTGGGGCCGGGGAGACCCAGTACTTC. The chain employs TRBV7-8 and TRBJ2-5; a weak D match, TRBD1 (5 bases). CDR3 length: 14 amino acids. The germline gives CDR1 SGHVS, CDR2 FQNEAQ. V lost 5 bases and J lost 5, with 15 bases in between.

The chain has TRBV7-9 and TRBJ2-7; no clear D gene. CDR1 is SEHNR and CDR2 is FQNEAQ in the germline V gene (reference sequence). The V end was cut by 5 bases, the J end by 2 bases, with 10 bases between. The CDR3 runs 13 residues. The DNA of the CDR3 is TGTGCCAGCAGCCACCAAAGCCCCTACGAGCAGTACTTC. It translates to CASSHQSPYEQYF.

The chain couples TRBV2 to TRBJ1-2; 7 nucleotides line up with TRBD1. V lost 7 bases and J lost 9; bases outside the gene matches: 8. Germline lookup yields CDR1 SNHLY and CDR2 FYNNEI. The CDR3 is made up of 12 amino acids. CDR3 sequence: CASTNDRASYTF. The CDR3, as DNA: TGTGCCAGCACGAACGACAGGGCGAGCTACACCTTC.

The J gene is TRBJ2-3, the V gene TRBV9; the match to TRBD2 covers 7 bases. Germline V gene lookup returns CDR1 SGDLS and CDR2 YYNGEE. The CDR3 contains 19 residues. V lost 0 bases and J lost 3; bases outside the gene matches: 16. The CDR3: CASSVDRAQGIGGTDTQYF. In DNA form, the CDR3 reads TGTGCCAGCAGCGTAGATCGGGCGCAAGGCATCGGGGGGACAGATACGCAGTATTTT.

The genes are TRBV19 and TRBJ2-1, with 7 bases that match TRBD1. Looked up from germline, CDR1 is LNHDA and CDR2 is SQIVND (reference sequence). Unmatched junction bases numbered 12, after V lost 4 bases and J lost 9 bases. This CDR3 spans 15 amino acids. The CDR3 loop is CASSTAPTGIGEQFF. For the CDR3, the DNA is TGTGCCAGTAGTACCGCCCCGACAGGGATCGGTGAGCAGTTCTTC.

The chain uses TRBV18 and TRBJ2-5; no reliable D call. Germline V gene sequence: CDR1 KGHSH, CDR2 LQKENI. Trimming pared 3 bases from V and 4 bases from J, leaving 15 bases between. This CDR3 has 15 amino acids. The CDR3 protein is CASSPPETRGETQYF. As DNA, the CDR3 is TGTGCCAGCTCACCCCCTGAGACGAGAGGAGAGACCCAGTACTTC.

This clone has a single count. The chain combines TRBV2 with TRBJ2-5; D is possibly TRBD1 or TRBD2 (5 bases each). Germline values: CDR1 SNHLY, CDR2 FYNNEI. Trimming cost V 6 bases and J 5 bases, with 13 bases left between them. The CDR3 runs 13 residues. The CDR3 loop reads CASSRPGRETQYF. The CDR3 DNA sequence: TGTGCCAGCAGCAGACCGGGGCGGGAGACCCAGTACTTC.

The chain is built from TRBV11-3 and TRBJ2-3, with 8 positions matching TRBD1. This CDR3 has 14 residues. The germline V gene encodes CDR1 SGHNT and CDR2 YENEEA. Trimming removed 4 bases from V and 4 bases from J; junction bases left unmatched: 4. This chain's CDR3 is CASSSRQGSDTQYF. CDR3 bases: TGTGCCAGCAGCTCCCGACAGGGGTCAGATACGCAGTATTTT.

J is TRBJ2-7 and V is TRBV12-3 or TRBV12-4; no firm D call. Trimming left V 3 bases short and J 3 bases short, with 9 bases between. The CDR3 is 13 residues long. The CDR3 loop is CASSLEWIYEQYF. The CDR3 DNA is TGTGCCAGCAGTTTGGAATGGATCTACGAGCAGTACTTC.

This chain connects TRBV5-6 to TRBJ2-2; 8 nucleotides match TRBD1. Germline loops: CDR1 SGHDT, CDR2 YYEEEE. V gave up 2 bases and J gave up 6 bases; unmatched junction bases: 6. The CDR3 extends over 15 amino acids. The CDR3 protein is CASSFQGAQSGELFF. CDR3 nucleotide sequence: TGTGCCAGCAGCTTTCAGGGGGCGCAGTCCGGGGAGCTGTTTTTT.

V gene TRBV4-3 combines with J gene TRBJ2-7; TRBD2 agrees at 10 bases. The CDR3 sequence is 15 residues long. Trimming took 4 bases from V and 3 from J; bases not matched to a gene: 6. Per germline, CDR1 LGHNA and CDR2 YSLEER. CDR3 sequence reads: CASSPGTSAYYEQYF. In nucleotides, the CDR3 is TGCGCCAGCAGCCCAGGGACTAGCGCCTACTACGAGCAGTACTTC.

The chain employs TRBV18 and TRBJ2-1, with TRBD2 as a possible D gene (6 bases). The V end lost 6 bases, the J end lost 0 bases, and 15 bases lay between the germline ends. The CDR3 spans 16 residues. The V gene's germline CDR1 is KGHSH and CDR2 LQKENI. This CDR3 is CASSHPSASSYNEQFF. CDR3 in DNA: TGTGCCAGCTCGCACCCTAGCGCGAGCTCCTACAATGAGCAGTTCTTC.

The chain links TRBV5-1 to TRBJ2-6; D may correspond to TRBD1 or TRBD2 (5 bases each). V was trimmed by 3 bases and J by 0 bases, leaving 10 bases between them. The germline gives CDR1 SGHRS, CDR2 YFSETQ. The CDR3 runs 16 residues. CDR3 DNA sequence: TGCGCCAGCAGCTCTGGGACCCGCTCTGGGGCCAACGTCCTGACTTTC. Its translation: CASSSGTRSGANVLTF.

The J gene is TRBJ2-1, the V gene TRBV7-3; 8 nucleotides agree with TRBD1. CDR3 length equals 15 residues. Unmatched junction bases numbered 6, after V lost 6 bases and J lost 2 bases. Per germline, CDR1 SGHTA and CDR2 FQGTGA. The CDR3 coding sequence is TGTGCCAGCAGTCTTGGACAGGGCCCCTACAATGAGCAGTTCTTC. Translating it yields CASSLGQGPYNEQFF. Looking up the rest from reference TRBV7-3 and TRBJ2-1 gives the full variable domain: GAGVSQTPSNKVTEKGKYVELRCDPISGHTALYWYRQSLGQGPEFLIYFQGTGAADDSGLPNDRFFAVRPEGSVSTLKIQRTERGDSAVYLCASSLGQGPYNEQFFGPGTRLTVL.

CDR3 coding DNA: TGTGCCAGCAGCTTGGGGGGGACAGGAAGCAATCAGCCCCAGCATTTT. It yields the protein CASSLGGTGSNQPQHF. V is TRBV5-6 and J is TRBJ1-5, with 8 bases matching TRBD1. The V gene's germline CDR1 is SGHDT and CDR2 YYEEEE. V shed 0 bases and J 1 base; nucleotides not matched to a gene: 3. The length of the CDR3 is 16 residues. The variable domain in full, with the rest retrieved from reference TRBV5-6 and TRBJ1-5, is DAGVTQSPTHLIKTRGQQVTLRCSPKSGHDTVSWYQQALGQGPQFIFQYYEEEERQRGNFPDRFSGHQFPNYSSELNVNALLLGDSALYLCASSLGGTGSNQPQHFGDGTRLSIL.

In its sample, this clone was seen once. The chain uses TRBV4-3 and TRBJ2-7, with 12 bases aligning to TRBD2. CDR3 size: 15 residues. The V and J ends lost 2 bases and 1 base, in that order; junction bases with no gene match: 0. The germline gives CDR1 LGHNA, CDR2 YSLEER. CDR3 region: CASSQLAGGSYEQYF. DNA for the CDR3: TGCGCCAGCAGCCAACTAGCGGGAGGGTCCTACGAGCAGTACTTC.

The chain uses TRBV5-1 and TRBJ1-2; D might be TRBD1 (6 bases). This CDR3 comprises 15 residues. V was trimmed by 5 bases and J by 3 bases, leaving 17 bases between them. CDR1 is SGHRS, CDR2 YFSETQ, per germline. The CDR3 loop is CASRIGQSLDYGYTF. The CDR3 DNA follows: TGCGCCAGCAGAATTGGACAGTCACTGGACTATGGCTACACCTTC.

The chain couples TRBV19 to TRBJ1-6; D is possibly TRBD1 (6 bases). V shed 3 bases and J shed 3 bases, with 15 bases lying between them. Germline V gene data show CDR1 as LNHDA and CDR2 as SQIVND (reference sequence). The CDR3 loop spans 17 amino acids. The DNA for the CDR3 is TGTGCCAGTAGTATCGGAAGTAGGGGGGGCTATAATTCACCCCTCCACTTT. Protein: CASSIGSRGGYNSPLHF.

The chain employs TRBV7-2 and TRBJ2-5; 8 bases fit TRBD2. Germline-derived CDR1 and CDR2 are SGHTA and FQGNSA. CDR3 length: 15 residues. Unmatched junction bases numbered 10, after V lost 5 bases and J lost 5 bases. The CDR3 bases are TGTGCCAGCAGCCCCGCCGGGGGGGCGGGGGAGACCCAGTACTTC. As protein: CASSPAGGAGETQYF.

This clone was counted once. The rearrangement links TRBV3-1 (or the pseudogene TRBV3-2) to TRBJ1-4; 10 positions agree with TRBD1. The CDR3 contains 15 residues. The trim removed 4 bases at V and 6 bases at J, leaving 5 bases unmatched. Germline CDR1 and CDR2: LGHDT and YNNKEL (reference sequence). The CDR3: CASSRYGTGDEKLFF. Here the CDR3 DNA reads TGTGCCAGCAGCCGGTATGGGACAGGGGATGAAAAACTGTTTTTT.

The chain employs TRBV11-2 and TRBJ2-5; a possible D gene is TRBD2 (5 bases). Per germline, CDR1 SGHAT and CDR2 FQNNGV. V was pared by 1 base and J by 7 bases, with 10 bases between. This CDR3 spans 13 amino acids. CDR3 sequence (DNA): TGTGCCAGCAGCTTAGGAAACGGAGGGACCCAGTACTTC. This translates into CASSLGNGGTQYF.

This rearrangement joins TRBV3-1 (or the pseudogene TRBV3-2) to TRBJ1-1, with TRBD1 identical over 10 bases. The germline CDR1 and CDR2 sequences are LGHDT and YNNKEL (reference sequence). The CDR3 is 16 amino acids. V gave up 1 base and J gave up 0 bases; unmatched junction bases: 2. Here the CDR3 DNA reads TGTGCCAGCAGCCAAGGGACAGGGGGTCTGAACACTGAAGCTTTCTTT. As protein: CASSQGTGGLNTEAFF.

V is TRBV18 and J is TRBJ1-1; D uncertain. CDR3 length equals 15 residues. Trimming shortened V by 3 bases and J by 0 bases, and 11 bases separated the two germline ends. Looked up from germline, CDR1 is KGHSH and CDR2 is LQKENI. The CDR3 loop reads CASSPATGMNTEAFF. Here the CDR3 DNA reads TGTGCCAGCTCACCTGCGACCGGCATGAACACTGAAGCTTTCTTT.

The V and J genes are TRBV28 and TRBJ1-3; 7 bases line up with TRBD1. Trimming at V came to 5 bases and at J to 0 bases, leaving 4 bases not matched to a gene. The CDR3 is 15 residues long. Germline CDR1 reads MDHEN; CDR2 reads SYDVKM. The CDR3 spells CASSPGQSSGNTIYF. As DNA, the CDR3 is TGTGCCAGCAGTCCGGGACAGAGCTCTGGAAACACCATATATTTT.

In nucleotides, the CDR3 is TGTGCCAGCAGCTTAATCCTTGGGACTGAAGCTTTCTTT. Its protein product is CASSLILGTEAFF. The chain carries TRBV7-9 and TRBJ1-1, with unresolved D. The CDR3 loop spans 13 amino acids. Trimming stripped 2 bases from V and 5 bases from J, with 9 bases between. CDR1 is SEHNR, CDR2 FQNEAQ, per germline (reference sequence).

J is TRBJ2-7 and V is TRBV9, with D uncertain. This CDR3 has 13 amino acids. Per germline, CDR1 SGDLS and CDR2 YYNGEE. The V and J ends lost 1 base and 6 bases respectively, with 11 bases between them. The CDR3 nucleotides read TGTGCCAGCAGCGTATCCGGTTCGGGCGAGCAGTACTTC. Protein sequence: CASSVSGSGEQYF.

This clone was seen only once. Here the CDR3 reads CASREGGYTEAFF. CDR3 bases: TGTGCCAGCAGAGAAGGGGGCTACACTGAAGCTTTCTTT. This chain joins TRBV28 and TRBJ1-1; 7 bases match TRBD1. Trimming took 6 bases from V and 3 from J; bases not matched to a gene: 4. The CDR3 extends over 13 amino acids. Germline assignment: CDR1 MDHEN and CDR2 SYDVKM.

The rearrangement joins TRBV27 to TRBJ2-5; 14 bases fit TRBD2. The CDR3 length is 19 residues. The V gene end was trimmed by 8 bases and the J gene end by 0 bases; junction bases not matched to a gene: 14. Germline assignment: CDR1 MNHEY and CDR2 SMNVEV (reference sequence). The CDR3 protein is CASYGTGTSGRGNQETQYF. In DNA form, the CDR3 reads TGTGCCAGCTACGGAACAGGGACTAGCGGGAGAGGTAACCAAGAGACCCAGTACTTC.

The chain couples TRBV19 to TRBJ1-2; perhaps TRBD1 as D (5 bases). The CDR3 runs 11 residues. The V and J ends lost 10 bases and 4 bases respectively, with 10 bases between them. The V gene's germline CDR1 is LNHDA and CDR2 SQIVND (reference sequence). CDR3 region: CATTGGYGYTF. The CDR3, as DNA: TGTGCCACAACTGGGGGCTATGGCTACACCTTC.